This T cell receptor beta chain originates from a study of CD8+ T cells in alopecia areata. Across the whole study: Disease severity was quantified as SALT score of affected scalp area.

Trimming cost V 4 bases and J 6 bases; bases outside gene matches: 5. The CDR3 loop spans 13 amino acids. Germline CDR1 is GTSNPN and CDR2 is SVGIG (reference sequence). Treatment given: oral pan-JAK inhibitor, 5-10 mg twice daily. Once RNA had been extracted, it was reverse transcribed into cDNA to act as the sequencing template. Generated by immunoSEQ multiplex PCR, the TCRdb table keeps only in-frame clones and is missing some. This sample has some 200,000 clones; around 60% occur once, and the top ten carry approximately 3.4%. This clonotype originated in a human donor with alopecia areata. The source was CD4+ T cells sorted from blood, collected at week 4, from a patient treated with tofacitinib. The chain is built from TRBV30 and TRBJ2-1; the match to TRBD2 covers 8 bases. CDR3 bases: TGTGCCTGGAACATAGGACTAGCCAATGAGCAGTTCTTC. Its translation: CAWNIGLANEQFF.